The present TCR beta chain was sequenced within a study of cytomegalovirus exposure and HLA in healthy donors. V lost 4 bases and J lost 6; bases outside the gene matches: 7. The CDR3 contains 13 residues. CDR1 and CDR2 (germline): SGHDT, YYEEEE. Study-level points and caveats: For most TCR beta V segments, an earlier analysis put the productive rate at about 90% or about 30% of the time. While the bulk of TCR sequences proved rare, some public TCRs turned up in many donors. With further analysis later on, most CMV-associated TCR beta chains appeared HLA-restricted.

Researchers ran the PCR with 60 Vbeta and 13 Jbeta primers. Under the authors' procedure: Later work found around 85 million unique TCR beta chains, with 9.5 million to 12 million shared. The assay was immunoSEQ multiplex PCR, and TCRdb's table has in-frame clones only and misses some. V, J and clone size were drawn from that table, and D and trimming were deduced from the DNA. The table lists approximately 160,000 clones, roughly 74% of them singletons. A note on this clone: Its target is not known.

The sample was PBMCs. The receptor was derived from a male donor in good health and CMV-seronegative. The chain links TRBV5-6 to TRBJ2-7, with 7 bases that match TRBD1. CDR3 region: CASSPDRTAEQYF. Written as DNA, the CDR3 is TGTGCCAGCAGCCCGGACAGGACGGCCGAGCAGTACTTC.